The subject of this entry is one T cell receptor (beta chain). Scientists made TCR beta cDNA using 5'RACE template switching with UMIs. Using the 5' RACE reads, TCRdb records one entry per CDR3 protein without DNA. The repertoire table contains 550,000 to 600,000 distinct CDR3 sequences. This entry belongs to a study of T cells expressing NK-cell markers. Per the germline V gene, CDR1 is MDHEN and CDR2 is SYDVKM. The CDR3 spans 15 residues. This clonotype originated in a man in his late teens or twenties in good health. The sequencing sample was made of blood T cells: a sorted CD56 or NKG2C T cell subset, CD4+ or CD8+ T cells, or bulk PBMC T cells (not recorded which). The chain joins TRBV28 to TRBJ2-1; lacking DNA, the TRBD2 call made by TCRdb goes unchecked. CDR3 amino acids: CASSLPPSGYNEQFF. Together with reference TRBV28 and TRBJ2-1, the CDR3 gives the full variable domain: DVKVTQSSRYLVKRTGEKVFLECVQDMDHENMFWYRQDPGLGLRLIYFSYDVKMKEKGDIPEGYSVSREKKERFSLILESASTNQTSMYLCASSLPPSGYNEQFFGPGTRLTVL.